This TCR beta chain was captured in a study of blood T cell repertoires in COVID-19 (dated by TCRdb to about 2020). Study-level background: Collaborator samples came from the United States, Italy and Spain and covered acute and convalescent phases of COVID-19. The prospective study material was composed of cDNA or gDNA derived from T cells, B-cell-depleted T cells, or PBMCs. Subjects who had been exposed to COVID-19, were actively infected with it, or had recovered from it provided the deeply sampled blood TCRbeta repertoires that made up the dataset. The repertoires were made available in a free public database intended to serve as a resource for research on the immune response to SARS-CoV-2. Samples were obtained from the ongoing ImmuneRACE study (first 160 participants) and from 950 to 1,500 subjects provided by 6 global collaborators. A de-identified subject ID, COVID-19 status, age in years and sex were almost always included in the sample metadata. Where available, HLA class I and class II types were taken from metadata supplied by the sample provider and were not determined by assay-based typing. What the work shows at the level of the full study, not this receptor alone: The amount of clinical and demographic metadata varied by source and participant and was provided uncurated.

Details on this clone: Its antigen has not been determined. Base quality data are lacking; no much larger clone is found one base away.

V loses 3 bases, J loses 4 bases, and the germline ends lie 11 bases apart. According to the germline V gene, CDR1 reads SGHTA and CDR2 reads FQGTGA. The CDR3 starts with the cysteine, ends with the phenylalanine, and has 14 residues. Only CDR3 DNA remains: 42 bases, in frame from the first base. Each collaborating institution followed its own protocols to collect whole blood in K2EDTA tubes. For TCRbeta analysis, collaborators shipped samples in one of three forms: frozen whole blood, isolated PBMCs, or DNA extracted from either of those sample types. The immunoSEQ Assay, a bias-controlled multiplex PCR, was used to amplify TCRbeta CDR3 regions from genomic DNA. For the original study's pipeline: Within the assay, amplification of reference gene primers was used to estimate how many nucleated cells each sample contained. Sequence reads were collapsed and filtered to measure the absolute abundance of every unique TCRbeta CDR3 rearrangement. For each sample, productive Simpson clonality was calculated as the square root of Simpson's diversity index over productive rearrangements. Here the immuneACCESS table is served through TCRdb, limited to in-frame sequences with V and J called. Missing clones are a known gap in these copies; in checked studies unresolved V genes cover under half, and the rest lacks a known reason. V, J and clone size are taken as reported in that table, and D and trimming were inferred from the DNA itself. The sample yields 40,000 to 60,000 clones; roughly 84% were counted once. The top ten hold about 4.2% of the sample.

The sample taken for sequencing was peripheral blood. This receptor was taken from an older man with active COVID-19. This chain is built from TRBV7-3 and TRBJ2-3; the D segment cannot be called with confidence. The CDR3 in this case is CASSFGSAADTQYF. The DNA sequence is given as TGTGCCAGCAGCTTTGGTTCCGCGGCAGATACGCAGTATTTT. Reference TRBV7-3 and TRBJ2-3 proteins supply the regions before and after the CDR3; the full variable domain is: GAGVSQTPSNKVTEKGKYVELRCDPISGHTALYWYRQSLGQGPEFLIYFQGTGAADDSGLPNDRFFAVRPEGSVSTLKIQRTERGDSAVYLCASSFGSAADTQYFGPGTRLTVL.